Below, 5 T cell receptor beta chains from the same sample are listed, as sequenced in a study of blood T cell repertoires in COVID-19. Produced via immunoSEQ multiplex PCR; TCRdb's table is partial and in-frame only. The sample has 100,000 or so clones; 88% are singletons. Sequences were obtained from peripheral blood. The receptor set was obtained from a human donor in a cohort sampled during active COVID-19.

V and J are TRBV28 and TRBJ1-2; 8 bases map to TRBD1. Germline lookup yields CDR1 MDHEN and CDR2 SYDVKM. This CDR3 region has 13 residues. V trimming: 8 bases; J trimming: 8 bases; junction bases outside the gene matches: 10. CDR3 in DNA: TGTGCCAGCGACACAGGGGGAGTAAGAGGCTACACCTTC. Translation gives CASDTGGVRGYTF.

This chain joins TRBV27 and TRBJ2-3; 10 bases match TRBD1. CDR3 size: 17 residues. Germline assignment: CDR1 MNHEY and CDR2 SMNVEV (reference sequence). With 5 bases clipped from V and 4 bases from J, the junction kept 12 bases outside the gene matches. This CDR3 reads CASSPNRQGASSDTQYF. The CDR3 DNA sequence: TGTGCCAGCAGTCCCAACCGACAGGGGGCGTCTTCAGATACGCAGTATTTT.

The chain has TRBV12-3 or TRBV12-4 and TRBJ2-1; maybe TRBD2 (5 bases). The CDR3 contains 11 residues. Trimming took off 8 bases at V and 10 bases at J, with 12 bases between the two ends. In DNA, the CDR3 is TGTGCCAGCTCGAGCCGCGGGGAGCAGTTCTTC. It encodes CASSSRGEQFF.

This clone showed up just a few times. The V and J genes are TRBV18 and TRBJ1-6; D not certain. The ends were cut back, 1 base at V and 8 bases at J, with 6 bases in the middle. Germline assignment: CDR1 KGHSH and CDR2 LQKENI. This CDR3 has 13 residues. The CDR3, as DNA: TGTGCCAGCTCACCACGGAGTGATTCACCCCTCCACTTT. This sequence encodes CASSPRSDSPLHF.

The chain links TRBV30 to TRBJ1-4, with 7 nucleotides matching TRBD1. This CDR3 has 14 amino acids. V shed 4 bases, J shed 10 bases, and the junction held 12 bases outside the gene matches. CDR1 is GTSNPN and CDR2 is SVGIG in the germline V gene (reference sequence). Here the CDR3 reads CAWKFRQGSVKLFF. As DNA, the CDR3 is TGTGCCTGGAAGTTCCGACAGGGTTCGGTAAAACTGTTTTTT.